This T cell receptor (beta chain) appears in the sequencing data of a study of blood T cell repertoires in COVID-19. Across the whole study: Researchers got acute and convalescent COVID-19 samples from the United States, Italy and Spain. From T cells, B-cell-depleted T cells, or PBMCs came the material, which was cDNA or gDNA.

The CDR3 runs to 14 residues. CDR1 and CDR2 (germline): SEHNR, FQNEAQ (reference sequence). After removal of 4 bases from V and 1 base from J, the junction contained 3 bases not matched to a gene. Only in-frame clones appear in the TCRdb table, and some are missing; sequencing was by immunoSEQ multiplex PCR. The sample carries 150,000 to 200,000 clones, around 82% recorded once. This TCR was sampled from a man in his sixties with active or convalescent COVID-19. The rearrangement uses TRBV7-9 and TRBJ2-5, with 7 nucleotides matching TRBD1. The sequencing sample was made of peripheral blood. CDR3 residues: CASSWGQSQETQYF. In DNA, the CDR3 is TGTGCCAGCAGCTGGGGACAGAGCCAAGAGACCCAGTACTTC.